A selection of T cell receptor beta chains follows, all from one sample in a study of human T cells and chemical hapten exposure. MiXCR, applied by TCRdb to the RACE reads, yields one record per CDR3 protein. Among 89,000 or so distinct CDR3 sequences listed, 8.5% were seen once. The source material was whole blood, sampled in connection with sensitization to the hapten diphenylcyclopropenone (DPC). Every receptor here comes from a man aged 40-49 years with alopecia areata. Some clones in this sample may be carry-over from other donors' samples. Each CDR3 is given with its conserved first and last residue. D genes are given only for firm matches. Part of the rows lack a size; the others show once, few, many or a class for expanded clones.

J: TRBJ1-2; size: many; D: -; V: TRBV12-3/TRBV12-4; CDR3: CASSSSSFNYGYTF; DNA: -
J: TRBJ1-1; size: many; D: TRBD1; V: TRBV29-1; CDR3: CSVSGGLNTEAFF; DNA: TGCAGTGTTTCAGGGGGCCTGAACACTGAAGCTTTCTTT
J: TRBJ2-3; size: few; D: -; V: TRBV5-1; CDR3: CASSLRGTRSDTQYF; DNA: TGCGCCAGCAGCTTAAGAGGGACCCGAAGTGATACGCAGTATTTT
J: TRBJ2-1; size: many; D: TRBD2; V: TRBV2; CDR3: CASSEAPHLAGVYNEQFF; DNA: TGTGCCAGCAGTGAAGCCCCTCATCTAGCGGGCGTTTACAATGAGCAGTTCTTC
J: TRBJ2-1; size: -; D: TRBD1; V: TRBV5-1; CDR3: CASSPKQGALNNEQFF; DNA: TGCGCCAGCAGCCCGAAACAGGGGGCGCTGAACAATGAGCAGTTCTTC
J: TRBJ2-6; size: -; D: TRBD2; V: TRBV24-1; CDR3: CATSDSTTSGSSGANVLTF; DNA: TGTGCCACCAGTGATTCGACGACTAGCGGGAGTTCTGGGGCCAACGTCCTGACTTTC
J: TRBJ2-6; size: -; D: -; V: TRBV19; CDR3: CASSIGRGGYSSGANVLTF; DNA: TGTGCCAGTAGTATAGGTCGCGGCGGTTATAGCTCTGGGGCCAACGTCCTGACTTTC
J: TRBJ2-1; size: few; D: TRBD1; V: TRBV5-4; CDR3: CASSLPGGTNEQFF; DNA: TGTGCCAGCAGCTTGCCAGGGGGCACCAATGAGCAGTTCTTC
J: TRBJ2-1; size: many; D: -; V: TRBV12-3/TRBV12-4; CDR3: CASSGGRVSYNEQFF; DNA: TGTGCCAGCAGTGGGGGGAGAGTCTCCTACAATGAGCAGTTCTTC
J: TRBJ2-5; size: -; D: -; V: TRBV28; CDR3: CASSFLGLRGGTQYF; DNA: TGTGCCAGCAGTTTCCTCGGACTTCGAGGGGGGACCCAGTACTTC
J: TRBJ2-3; size: many; D: -; V: TRBV7-2; CDR3: CASSLAVGSRTDTQYF; DNA: TGTGCCAGCAGCTTAGCCGTCGGGAGCCGGACAGATACGCAGTATTTT
J: TRBJ1-2; size: many; D: -; V: TRBV29-1; CDR3: CSISRDLSGGYTF; DNA: TGCAGCATTAGCAGGGATTTGAGTGGTGGCTACACCTTC
J: TRBJ2-5; size: once; D: TRBD2; V: TRBV20-1; CDR3: CSSSTLSLSGRAGETQYF; DNA: TGCAGTTCTTCTACTCTCTCTCTTAGCGGGAGGGCCGGAGAGACCCAGTACTTC
J: TRBJ1-1; size: few; D: -; V: TRBV18; CDR3: CASSPGRDTEAFF; DNA: TGTGCCAGCTCACCCGGACGGGACACTGAAGCTTTCTTT
J: TRBJ1-1; size: many; D: -; V: TRBV29-1; CDR3: CSVGLGATEAFF; DNA: TGCAGCGTTGGCCTTGGGGCCACTGAAGCTTTCTTT
J: TRBJ1-1; size: few; D: -; V: TRBV14; CDR3: CASSPTTEAFF; DNA: TGTGCCAGCAGCCCCACCACTGAAGCTTTCTTT
J: TRBJ1-1; size: few; D: -; V: TRBV6-6; CDR3: CASSYGGGADTEAFF; DNA: TGTGCCAGCAGTTACGGGGGGGGGGCTGACACTGAAGCTTTCTTT
J: TRBJ2-3; size: -; D: -; V: TRBV29-1; CDR3: CSVRTDHTDTQYF; DNA: TGCAGCGTTCGGACGGACCACACAGATACGCAGTATTTT
J: TRBJ2-1; size: -; D: TRBD2; V: TRBV29-1; CDR3: CSVVGGSSYNEQFF; DNA: TGCAGCGTTGTCGGCGGGAGCTCCTACAATGAGCAGTTCTTC
J: TRBJ2-7; size: -; D: TRBD2; V: TRBV7-8; CDR3: CASSLAITVSGGPYEQYF; DNA: TGTGCCAGCAGCTTAGCAATCACAGTTAGCGGGGGCCCCTACGAGCAGTACTTC
J: TRBJ2-5; size: few; D: -; V: TRBV20-1; CDR3: CSAMAGGRETQYF; DNA: TGCAGTGCTATGGCGGGTGGGCGAGAGACCCAGTACTTC
J: TRBJ1-1; size: -; D: -; V: TRBV24-1; CDR3: CATRPAGNTEAFF; DNA: TGTGCCACCCGCCCCGCGGGGAACACTGAAGCTTTCTTT
J: TRBJ2-7; size: few; D: TRBD2; V: TRBV4-3; CDR3: CASSTGTSGIYEQYF; DNA: TGCGCCAGCAGCACCGGGACTAGCGGTATCTACGAGCAGTACTTC
J: TRBJ2-3; size: many; D: TRBD1; V: TRBV29-1; CDR3: CSVEQGDGTDTQYF; DNA: TGCAGCGTGGAACAGGGGGACGGGACAGATACGCAGTATTTT
J: TRBJ2-6; size: -; D: -; V: TRBV15; CDR3: CATSRAGGSGANVLTF; DNA: TGTGCCACCAGCAGAGCAGGTGGCTCTGGGGCCAACGTCCTGACTTTC
J: TRBJ2-3; size: -; D: TRBD2; V: TRBV6-5; CDR3: CASSYSSGRPDTQYF; DNA: TGTGCCAGCAGTTACTCGAGCGGGAGGCCAGATACGCAGTATTTT
J: TRBJ2-2; size: -; D: TRBD2; V: TRBV9; CDR3: CACARELAVNTGELFF; DNA: TGTGCCTGTGCCAGGGAGCTAGCGGTGAACACCGGGGAGCTGTTTTTT
J: TRBJ1-1; size: few; D: -; V: TRBV5-4; CDR3: CASSWRSFEAFF; DNA: TGTGCCAGCAGCTGGCGGTCCTTTGAAGCTTTCTTT
J: TRBJ1-5; size: few; D: -; V: TRBV19; CDR3: CASTLGRGRINQPQHF; DNA: TGTGCCAGTACCCTGGGCAGGGGAAGAATCAATCAGCCCCAGCATTTT
J: TRBJ2-3; size: many; D: -; V: TRBV6-6; CDR3: CAIGVTDTQYF; DNA: TGTGCCATCGGTGTGACAGATACGCAGTATTTT
J: TRBJ2-5; size: few; D: TRBD2; V: TRBV12-3/TRBV12-4; CDR3: CASSLADLAGGETQYF; DNA: TGTGCCAGCAGTTTAGCGGATCTAGCGGGAGGAGAGACCCAGTACTTC
J: TRBJ1-2; size: many; D: -; V: TRBV6-5; CDR3: CASSSTENGYTF; DNA: TGTGCCAGCAGTTCAACAGAGAATGGCTACACCTTC
J: TRBJ2-3; size: few; D: -; V: TRBV20-1; CDR3: CSALVPSGTDTQYF; DNA: TGCAGTGCCCTGGTCCCGTCGGGCACAGATACGCAGTATTTT
J: TRBJ2-3; size: few; D: -; V: TRBV20-1; CDR3: CSARPPADSTQYF; DNA: TGCAGTGCTAGACCACCAGCCGATAGTACGCAGTATTTT
J: TRBJ2-7; size: -; D: -; V: TRBV9; CDR3: CASSVGDHYEQYF; DNA: TGTGCCAGCAGCGTTGGGGACCACTACGAGCAGTACTTC
J: TRBJ1-1; size: -; D: -; V: TRBV11-1; CDR3: CASSLGGRDGAFF; DNA: TGTGCCAGCAGCTTAGGAGGTCGAGATGGAGCTTTCTTT